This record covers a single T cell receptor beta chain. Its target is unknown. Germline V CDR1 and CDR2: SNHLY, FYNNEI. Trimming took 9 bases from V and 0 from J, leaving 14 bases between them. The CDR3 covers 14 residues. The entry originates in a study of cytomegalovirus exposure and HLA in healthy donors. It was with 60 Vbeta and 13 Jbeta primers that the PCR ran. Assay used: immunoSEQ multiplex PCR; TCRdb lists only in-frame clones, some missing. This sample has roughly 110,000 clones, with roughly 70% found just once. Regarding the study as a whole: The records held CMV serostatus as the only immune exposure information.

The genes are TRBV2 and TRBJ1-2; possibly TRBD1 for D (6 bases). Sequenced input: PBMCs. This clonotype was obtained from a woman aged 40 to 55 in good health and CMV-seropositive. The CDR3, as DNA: TGTGCCAGTGGGCGGGCAGGGGCTAACTATGGCTACACCTTC. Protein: CASGRAGANYGYTF.